A selection of T cell receptor beta chains follows, all from one sample in a study of technical replicates of blood from a few donors. The assay was immunoSEQ multiplex PCR, and TCRdb's table has in-frame clones only and misses some. This table holds almost 65,000 clones, approximately 83% found once. Sequencing was performed on PBMCs. The receptors here all came from a human donor in good health. Some clones in this sample may be carry-over from other donors' samples. Each CDR3 is given with its conserved first and last residue. The order of the fields is clone size, D gene, V gene, J gene, CDR3 protein, CDR3 DNA. The D gene is left open where the match is weak. Expanded clones are given a class, and other clones once, few, many or no size at all.

abundance: NA; d_gene: NA; v_gene: TRBV7-7; j_gene: TRBJ2-5; CDR3aa: CASSLGGRQETQYF; CDR3nt: TGTGCCAGCAGCTTAGGAGGGCGGCAAGAGACCCAGTACTTC
abundance: NA; d_gene: NA; v_gene: TRBV2; j_gene: TRBJ2-1; CDR3aa: CASSDPTRASYNEQFF; CDR3nt: TGTGCCAGCAGTGACCCGACCAGGGCCTCCTACAATGAGCAGTTCTTC
abundance: NA; d_gene: TRBD1; v_gene: TRBV6-6; j_gene: TRBJ1-2; CDR3aa: CASSYGSTGGSGYTF; CDR3nt: TGTGCCAGCAGTTACGGTTCGACAGGGGGAAGTGGCTACACCTTC
abundance: NA; d_gene: TRBD1; v_gene: TRBV9; j_gene: TRBJ1-6; CDR3aa: CASSPGQANNSPLHF; CDR3nt: TGTGCCAGCAGCCCAGGACAGGCGAACAATTCACCCCTCCACTTT
abundance: NA; d_gene: NA; v_gene: TRBV11-2; j_gene: TRBJ2-1; CDR3aa: CASSLAVGGAGNEQFF; CDR3nt: TGTGCCAGCAGCTTAGCTGTGGGGGGGGCGGGCAATGAGCAGTTCTTC
abundance: once; d_gene: TRBD2; v_gene: TRBV7-2; j_gene: TRBJ2-6; CDR3aa: CASSMRGGPSGANVLTF; CDR3nt: TGTGCCAGCAGCATGCGGGGGGGACCTTCAGGGGCCAACGTCCTGACTTTC
abundance: once; d_gene: NA; v_gene: TRBV13; j_gene: TRBJ2-3; CDR3aa: CASTLSAGTDTQYF; CDR3nt: TGTGCCAGCACCCTTTCCGCGGGCACAGATACGCAGTATTTT
abundance: NA; d_gene: TRBD2; v_gene: TRBV9; j_gene: TRBJ2-3; CDR3aa: CASSATSGRVTDTQYF; CDR3nt: TGTGCCAGCAGCGCCACTAGCGGGAGGGTCACAGATACGCAGTATTTT
abundance: NA; d_gene: NA; v_gene: TRBV7-9; j_gene: TRBJ2-1; CDR3aa: CASSIGGNEQFF; CDR3nt: TGTGCCAGCAGCATCGGGGGCAATGAGCAGTTCTTC
abundance: NA; d_gene: TRBD2; v_gene: TRBV11-2; j_gene: TRBJ2-1; CDR3aa: CASSPRLAGVGNEQFF; CDR3nt: TGTGCCAGCAGCCCTAGATTAGCGGGAGTTGGCAATGAGCAGTTCTTC
abundance: NA; d_gene: NA; v_gene: TRBV30; j_gene: TRBJ1-5; CDR3aa: CAWDQGGEGQPQHF; CDR3nt: TGTGCCTGGGATCAGGGAGGAGAAGGGCAGCCCCAGCATTTT
abundance: NA; d_gene: NA; v_gene: TRBV5-4; j_gene: TRBJ2-2; CDR3aa: CASSLLPPSMGTGELFF; CDR3nt: TGTGCCAGCAGCTTGTTGCCCCCTAGTATGGGCACCGGGGAGCTGTTTTTT
abundance: NA; d_gene: NA; v_gene: TRBV19; j_gene: TRBJ1-2; CDR3aa: CASSPTENYGYTF; CDR3nt: TGTGCCAGTAGCCCGACAGAAAACTATGGCTACACCTTC
abundance: NA; d_gene: NA; v_gene: TRBV7-9; j_gene: TRBJ1-3; CDR3aa: CASSSTGRIRKNTIYF; CDR3nt: TGTGCCAGCAGCTCCACAGGGCGTATTCGTAAAAACACCATATATTTT
abundance: NA; d_gene: NA; v_gene: TRBV5-1; j_gene: TRBJ1-2; CDR3aa: CASSLFRSRDYGYTF; CDR3nt: TGCGCCAGCAGCTTGTTTAGATCACGGGACTATGGCTACACCTTC
abundance: NA; d_gene: NA; v_gene: TRBV7-9; j_gene: TRBJ2-1; CDR3aa: CASSLGGGLRFF; CDR3nt: TGTGCCAGCAGCTTGGGCGGGGGCCTCCGGTTCTTC
abundance: NA; d_gene: NA; v_gene: TRBV2; j_gene: TRBJ1-1; CDR3aa: CASTGDNPNTEAFF; CDR3nt: TGTGCCAGCACCGGGGACAACCCGAACACTGAAGCTTTCTTT
abundance: NA; d_gene: TRBD2; v_gene: TRBV5-4; j_gene: TRBJ2-5; CDR3aa: CASSQDGLAQETQYF; CDR3nt: TGTGCCAGCAGCCAAGATGGACTAGCGCAAGAGACCCAGTACTTC
abundance: NA; d_gene: NA; v_gene: TRBV18; j_gene: TRBJ2-5; CDR3aa: CASSPGGPAETQYF; CDR3nt: TGTGCCAGCTCGCCCGGGGGGCCCGCGGAGACCCAGTACTTC
abundance: few; d_gene: TRBD1; v_gene: TRBV18; j_gene: TRBJ1-1; CDR3aa: CASSPGQGITEAFF; CDR3nt: TGTGCCAGCTCACCCGGACAGGGGATCACTGAAGCTTTCTTT
abundance: once; d_gene: NA; v_gene: TRBV19; j_gene: TRBJ2-6; CDR3aa: CASSIRRVSGANVLTF; CDR3nt: TGTGCCAGTAGTATACGGCGGGTCTCTGGGGCCAACGTCCTGACTTTC
abundance: few; d_gene: NA; v_gene: TRBV4-3; j_gene: TRBJ1-2; CDR3aa: CASSQDSTEAFYGYTF; CDR3nt: TGCGCCAGCAGCCAAGATAGTACAGAAGCCTTCTATGGCTACACCTTC
abundance: NA; d_gene: TRBD2; v_gene: TRBV5-1; j_gene: TRBJ2-1; CDR3aa: CASSVSGNSYNEQFF; CDR3nt: TGCGCCAGCAGCGTTAGCGGGAACTCCTACAATGAGCAGTTCTTC
abundance: NA; d_gene: TRBD1; v_gene: TRBV5-1; j_gene: TRBJ1-1; CDR3aa: CASRNDRVRDAEAFF; CDR3nt: TGCGCCAGCAGAAATGACAGGGTGCGGGACGCTGAAGCTTTCTTT
abundance: NA; d_gene: NA; v_gene: TRBV11-3; j_gene: TRBJ2-1; CDR3aa: CASSLMGPNEQFF; CDR3nt: TGTGCCAGCAGCTTAATGGGGCCCAATGAGCAGTTCTTC
abundance: NA; d_gene: TRBD1; v_gene: TRBV4-3; j_gene: TRBJ2-7; CDR3aa: CASSHYRGSEQYF; CDR3nt: TGCGCCAGCAGCCATTACAGGGGTTCCGAGCAGTACTTC
abundance: NA; d_gene: NA; v_gene: TRBV5-1; j_gene: TRBJ1-6; CDR3aa: CASPKRGSFIDDNSPLHF; CDR3nt: TGCGCCAGTCCTAAGAGGGGGAGTTTTATCGACGATAATTCACCCCTCCACTTT
abundance: NA; d_gene: NA; v_gene: TRBV9; j_gene: TRBJ1-1; CDR3aa: CASSPGQQRITEAFF; CDR3nt: TGTGCCAGCAGCCCCGGACAGCAACGAATCACTGAAGCTTTCTTT
abundance: once; d_gene: NA; v_gene: TRBV7-2; j_gene: TRBJ2-2; CDR3aa: CASTRGGGNTGELFF; CDR3nt: TGTGCCAGCACTCGGGGAGGGGGGAACACCGGGGAGCTGTTTTTT
abundance: few; d_gene: NA; v_gene: TRBV7-2; j_gene: TRBJ1-2; CDR3aa: CASSQGIQGNGYTF; CDR3nt: TGTGCCAGCAGTCAGGGGATCCAGGGCAATGGCTACACCTTC
abundance: NA; d_gene: NA; v_gene: TRBV6-4; j_gene: TRBJ1-5; CDR3aa: CASAAGIQPQHF; CDR3nt: TGTGCCAGCGCTGCAGGGATTCAGCCCCAGCATTTT
abundance: NA; d_gene: NA; v_gene: TRBV6-1; j_gene: TRBJ1-2; CDR3aa: CASSESRLPNYGYTF; CDR3nt: TGTGCCAGCAGTGAATCACGACTCCCCAACTATGGCTACACCTTC
abundance: NA; d_gene: NA; v_gene: TRBV19; j_gene: TRBJ2-1; CDR3aa: CASSIAGSYNEQFF; CDR3nt: TGTGCCAGTAGTATTGCAGGCTCCTACAATGAGCAGTTCTTC
abundance: NA; d_gene: TRBD1; v_gene: TRBV29-1; j_gene: TRBJ2-2; CDR3aa: CSVRYQGAITGELFF; CDR3nt: TGCAGCGTTCGGTATCAGGGGGCGATCACCGGGGAGCTGTTTTTT
abundance: NA; d_gene: TRBD1; v_gene: TRBV5-6; j_gene: TRBJ2-4; CDR3aa: CASSSRQGARNIQYF; CDR3nt: TGTGCCAGCAGCTCCCGACAGGGGGCGAGAAACATTCAGTACTTC
abundance: NA; d_gene: NA; v_gene: TRBV7-9; j_gene: TRBJ2-7; CDR3aa: CASSKGGHSTYEQYF; CDR3nt: TGTGCCAGCAGTAAAGGGGGACACTCGACCTACGAGCAGTACTTC
abundance: NA; d_gene: NA; v_gene: TRBV19; j_gene: TRBJ2-4; CDR3aa: CAQGAGPYRGAKNIQYF; CDR3nt: TGTGCCCAAGGGGCGGGACCCTATCGCGGAGCCAAAAACATTCAGTACTTC
abundance: NA; d_gene: TRBD2; v_gene: TRBV2; j_gene: TRBJ2-3; CDR3aa: CASSPRPRSGDTDTQYF; CDR3nt: TGTGCCAGCAGCCCGAGACCCCGAAGCGGGGATACAGATACGCAGTATTTT
abundance: NA; d_gene: NA; v_gene: TRBV5-1; j_gene: TRBJ1-3; CDR3aa: CASSTVPSSGNTIYF; CDR3nt: TGCGCCAGCAGCACTGTTCCCTCCTCTGGAAACACCATATATTTT
abundance: NA; d_gene: TRBD1; v_gene: TRBV11-3; j_gene: TRBJ2-2; CDR3aa: CASSPRDRDHTGELFF; CDR3nt: TGTGCCAGCAGCCCCCGGGACAGGGATCACACCGGGGAGCTGTTTTTT
abundance: NA; d_gene: NA; v_gene: TRBV4-2; j_gene: TRBJ2-7; CDR3aa: CASSSEGSGPYEQYF; CDR3nt: TGTGCCAGCAGCAGTGAGGGTAGCGGTCCCTACGAGCAGTACTTC
abundance: NA; d_gene: TRBD2; v_gene: TRBV10-3; j_gene: TRBJ2-1; CDR3aa: CAISGQTSGGTLDEQFF; CDR3nt: TGTGCCATCAGTGGCCAGACTAGCGGGGGTACATTGGATGAGCAGTTCTTC
abundance: NA; d_gene: TRBD2; v_gene: TRBV5-4; j_gene: TRBJ2-7; CDR3aa: CASSFRLAGGSYEQYF; CDR3nt: TGTGCCAGCAGCTTCCGACTAGCGGGGGGGTCCTACGAGCAGTACTTC
abundance: once; d_gene: NA; v_gene: TRBV18; j_gene: TRBJ1-5; CDR3aa: CASSEGGGPQHF; CDR3nt: TGTGCCAGCTCAGAAGGGGGTGGGCCCCAGCATTTT
abundance: NA; d_gene: TRBD1; v_gene: TRBV5-1; j_gene: TRBJ2-7; CDR3aa: CASSLWTGSYEQYF; CDR3nt: TGCGCCAGCAGCCTTTGGACAGGCAGCTACGAGCAGTACTTC
abundance: NA; d_gene: NA; v_gene: TRBV7-2; j_gene: TRBJ1-2; CDR3aa: CASSTGGYYGYTF; CDR3nt: TGTGCCAGCAGCACCGGGGGTTACTATGGCTACACCTTC
abundance: NA; d_gene: NA; v_gene: TRBV12-5; j_gene: TRBJ2-2; CDR3aa: CASGLGANTGELFF; CDR3nt: TGTGCTAGTGGTTTGGGGGCAAACACCGGGGAGCTGTTTTTT
abundance: NA; d_gene: NA; v_gene: TRBV9; j_gene: TRBJ2-1; CDR3aa: CASSVAGDFIGEQFF; CDR3nt: TGTGCCAGCAGCGTAGCGGGGGACTTCATCGGTGAGCAGTTCTTC
abundance: NA; d_gene: TRBD1; v_gene: TRBV5-4; j_gene: TRBJ2-5; CDR3aa: CASSFWDRGRETQYF; CDR3nt: TGTGCCAGCAGCTTTTGGGACAGAGGGCGGGAGACCCAGTACTTC
abundance: NA; d_gene: NA; v_gene: TRBV7-6; j_gene: TRBJ2-3; CDR3aa: CASSLDRETQYF; CDR3nt: TGTGCCAGCAGCTTAGACAGGGAAACGCAGTATTTT
abundance: NA; d_gene: NA; v_gene: TRBV2; j_gene: TRBJ1-6; CDR3aa: CASRDRTNSPLHF; CDR3nt: TGTGCCAGCAGAGACAGAACTAATTCACCCCTCCACTTT
abundance: NA; d_gene: NA; v_gene: TRBV30; j_gene: TRBJ1-2; CDR3aa: CAGDRNYGYTF; CDR3nt: TGTGCCGGTGACAGGAACTATGGCTACACCTTC
abundance: NA; d_gene: TRBD1; v_gene: TRBV25-1; j_gene: TRBJ1-4; CDR3aa: CASSDVQGADEKLFF; CDR3nt: TGTGCCAGCAGTGACGTACAGGGGGCGGATGAAAAACTGTTTTTT
abundance: NA; d_gene: NA; v_gene: TRBV5-1; j_gene: TRBJ1-2; CDR3aa: CASSLDGQINYGYTF; CDR3nt: TGCGCCAGCAGCTTGGACGGACAGATTAACTATGGCTACACCTTC
abundance: NA; d_gene: NA; v_gene: TRBV7-6; j_gene: TRBJ2-2; CDR3aa: CASSLAWGLTGELFF; CDR3nt: TGTGCCAGCAGCTTAGCGTGGGGCCTCACCGGGGAGCTGTTTTTT
abundance: NA; d_gene: NA; v_gene: TRBV6-6; j_gene: TRBJ1-5; CDR3aa: CASKAGRSNQPQHF; CDR3nt: TGTGCCAGCAAGGCAGGGAGGAGCAATCAGCCCCAGCATTTT
abundance: NA; d_gene: TRBD1; v_gene: TRBV6-4; j_gene: TRBJ1-5; CDR3aa: CASSDETGVVQPQHF; CDR3nt: TGTGCCAGCAGTGACGAGACAGGGGTAGTTCAGCCCCAGCATTTT
abundance: NA; d_gene: TRBD1; v_gene: TRBV15; j_gene: TRBJ2-1; CDR3aa: CATSPPTGDNEQFF; CDR3nt: TGTGCCACCAGCCCCCCTACAGGGGACAATGAGCAGTTCTTC
abundance: few; d_gene: TRBD1; v_gene: TRBV18; j_gene: TRBJ1-6; CDR3aa: CASSPQAGQGGSPLHF; CDR3nt: TGTGCCAGCTCACCACAAGCAGGACAGGGTGGCTCACCCCTCCACTTT
abundance: NA; d_gene: NA; v_gene: TRBV30; j_gene: TRBJ1-1; CDR3aa: CAWTLDGMNTEAFF; CDR3nt: TGTGCCTGGACCCTAGACGGAATGAACACTGAAGCTTTCTTT